Sequencing of this T cell receptor (beta chain) was carried out in a study of metastatic and nonmetastatic thyroid tumors. About the study: A comparison of repertoires was made across blood and tumor or nodule tissue from malignant and benign thyroid patients.

A few counts support this clone. Its antigen is currently unknown. In the authors' workflow: The study took CDR3 differences across clinicopathological groups and made a distant-metastasis classifier for papillary thyroid cancer from them. TCRdb re-analyzed the PCR reads using MiXCR. TCRdb's processing, not the authors' own work, is the source of the V and J calls. This sample has about 38,000 clones; around half occur once, and the top ten carry approximately 24%. The germline gives CDR1 LNHDA, CDR2 SQIVND (reference sequence). The CDR3 sequence is 14 residues long. V dropped 1 base and J dropped 3 bases, with 9 bases sitting between them. Among the patients, none had received any treatment before thyroid surgery. Study results and limitations: Within blood and tumor, benign nodules reportedly had significantly lower TCR beta diversity than malignant thyroid tumors did.

The source of this sequence is a male donor with papillary thyroid cancer or a benign thyroid nodule (not recorded which). Some clones in this sample may be carry-over from other donors' samples. V usage is TRBV19 and J usage is TRBJ1-1, with a weak D call TRBD1 (5 bases). Specimen: tumor tissue. The DNA of the CDR3 is TGTGCCAGTAGTATAGGGGGGAGGGACACTGAAGCTTTCTTT. It encodes CASSIGGRDTEAFF.